This T cell receptor beta chain was identified during a study of identical twins. TCRdb redid the calling of the 5' RACE reads with MiXCR, one entry per CDR3 protein. The sample gives under 300,000 distinct CDR3 sequences, over 12% of which show up once; 8.8% is in the top ten. The germline CDR1 and CDR2 sequences are SGHTA and FQGNSA. With 2 bases removed from V and 0 bases from J, the gap between germline ends came to 8 bases. This CDR3 has 14 residues. The chain is built from TRBV7-2 and TRBJ2-7; D unclear. The clonotype originates from a woman in her late teens or twenties in good health. Sequencing input: memory (CD45RO+) T cells sorted from blood. This chain's CDR3 is CASSLNAYSYEQYF. CDR3 DNA sequence: TGTGCCAGCAGCTTAAATGCCTACTCCTACGAGCAGTACTTC.